The 27 T cell receptor beta chains in this list originate from one sample, sequenced in a study of T cell responses to AZD1222 COVID-19 vaccine. Some clones are missing from TCRdb's copy, which holds only in-frame ones; the method was immunoSEQ multiplex PCR. This repertoire shows about 150,000 clones, approximately 91% found once; its top ten account for roughly 2%. The sample in question was peripheral blood, obtained 28 days after the second AZD1222 dose. The receptor source for this set is an adult who received the AZD1222 COVID-19 vaccine.

This rearrangement joins TRBV5-1 to TRBJ1-2; D possibly corresponds to TRBD1 (5 bases). The germline V gene has CDR1 SGHRS and CDR2 YFSETQ. CDR3 size: 17 residues. V lost 0 bases, J lost 3 bases, and 18 bases lay in between. The CDR3 region is CASSLAGGQPGDYGYTF. CDR3 DNA sequence: TGCGCCAGCAGCTTGGCCGGGGGTCAGCCGGGAGACTATGGCTACACCTTC.

Here the CDR3 reads CASSQGPRRRYTEAFF. DNA for the CDR3: TGTGCCAGCAGCCAAGGCCCGAGGCGGCGGTACACTGAAGCTTTCTTT. V usage is TRBV7-3 and J usage is TRBJ1-1; D remains unclear. Germline loops: CDR1 SGHTA, CDR2 FQGTGA. The V end lost 5 bases, the J end lost 3 bases, and 19 bases lay between the germline ends. This CDR3 has 16 amino acids.

The rearrangement links TRBV19 to TRBJ1-5; D perhaps matches TRBD1 (6 bases). The germline V gene encodes CDR1 LNHDA and CDR2 SQIVND (reference sequence). The CDR3 contains 15 residues. Trimming took 6 bases from V and 0 from J, leaving 12 bases between them. The CDR3 sequence: CASRELQGSNQPQHF. CDR3 nucleotides: TGTGCCAGTAGGGAATTACAGGGTAGCAATCAGCCCCAGCATTTT.

The V gene is TRBV27, the J gene TRBJ1-1; D ambiguous. The CDR3 covers 13 residues. The germline V gene has CDR1 MNHEY and CDR2 SMNVEV (reference sequence). Trimming pared 3 bases from V and 1 base from J, leaving 6 bases between. The CDR3 DNA reads as TGTGCCAGCAGTTTCAGTCAGAACACTGAAGCTTTCTTT. Protein product: CASSFSQNTEAFF.

On this clone: The sample holds other DNA sequences that translate to the same CDR3. J is TRBJ1-1 and V is TRBV5-1; D uncertain. V dropped 0 bases and J dropped 5 bases, with 11 bases sitting between them. Per the germline V gene, CDR1 is SGHRS and CDR2 is YFSETQ. The CDR3 length is 14 residues. CDR3 protein: CASSLGPRGTEAFF. In nucleotides, the CDR3 is TGCGCCAGCAGCTTGGGCCCGCGCGGTACTGAAGCTTTCTTT.

The chain recombines TRBV29-1 with TRBJ1-2; D gene uncertain. In germline, CDR1 is SQVTM, CDR2 ANQGSEA. V was pared by 2 bases and J by 4 bases, with 14 bases between. The CDR3 is made up of 14 amino acids. CDR3 region: CSVEIGERGYGYTF. CDR3 sequence (DNA): TGCAGCGTTGAAATCGGGGAGCGGGGCTATGGCTACACCTTC.

V is TRBV7-8 and J is TRBJ2-7; TRBD2 matches 8 bases. In germline, CDR1 is SGHVS, CDR2 FQNEAQ. Losses at the gene ends were 3 bases for V and 3 bases for J; bases not matched to a gene: 1. This CDR3 spans 13 amino acids. CDR3 sequence (DNA): TGTGCCAGCAGCTTTAGCGGGAACTACGAGCAGTACTTC. Protein sequence: CASSFSGNYEQYF.

The chain employs TRBV24-1 and TRBJ2-3, with D perhaps TRBD2 (6 bases). CDR3 length: 19 amino acids. Germline values: CDR1 KGHDR, CDR2 SFDVKD. V was clipped by 3 bases and J by 2 bases, with 23 bases between them. The CDR3 loop is CATSDPAPERSGPTDTQYF. DNA for the CDR3: TGTGCCACCAGTGATCCCGCTCCTGAGCGTAGCGGCCCCACAGATACGCAGTATTTT.

The genes are TRBV27 and TRBJ1-2; 9 bases align to TRBD1. CDR1 is MNHEY, CDR2 SMNVEV, per germline (reference sequence). The CDR3 has 17 amino acids. The V gene end was trimmed by 7 bases and the J gene end by 6 bases; junction bases not matched to a gene: 18. CDR3 loop: CASTTRRDRAFSDGYTF. Here the CDR3 DNA reads TGTGCCAGCACCACCAGAAGGGACAGGGCCTTTTCCGATGGCTACACCTTC.

V usage is TRBV5-1 and J usage is TRBJ2-5; a weak D match, TRBD2 (6 bases). Germline V lookup: CDR1 SGHRS, CDR2 YFSETQ. V lost 0 bases and J 4 bases, leaving 7 bases between the germline ends. The CDR3 loop spans 13 amino acids. Here the CDR3 DNA reads TGCGCCAGCAGCTTGGCTAGCGTAGAGACCCAGTACTTC. Amino acid sequence: CASSLASVETQYF.

The chain combines TRBV19 with TRBJ1-5; D ambiguous. Between the trimmed V and J ends, which lost 7 bases and 5 bases, there was a span of 18 bases. This CDR3 region has 15 residues. The germline V gene encodes CDR1 LNHDA and CDR2 SQIVND (reference sequence). The CDR3 is CASIPRGNGDQPQHF. CDR3 nucleotide sequence: TGTGCCAGTATCCCCCGGGGAAACGGCGATCAGCCCCAGCATTTT.

The chain joins TRBV6-5 to TRBJ1-1; D is possibly TRBD1 (6 bases). The CDR3 sequence is 15 residues long. The germline V gene has CDR1 MNHEY and CDR2 SVGAGI. Trimming shortened V by 3 bases and J by 3 bases, and 14 bases separated the two germline ends. The CDR3 DNA sequence: TGTGCCAGCAGTTATAGGGGGGGAACGTACACTGAAGCTTTCTTT. Amino acids: CASSYRGGTYTEAFF.

The gene calls are TRBV5-1 and TRBJ1-2, with D perhaps matching TRBD1 (5 bases). The germline V gene has CDR1 SGHRS and CDR2 YFSETQ. CDR3 size: 15 residues. Trimming removed 4 bases at V and 3 bases at J, with 16 bases between. DNA of the CDR3: TGCGCCAGCAGCCAGGGACGGATAGGAGACTATGGCTACACCTTC. Translated: CASSQGRIGDYGYTF.

V and J are TRBV24-1 and TRBJ1-2; TRBD1 matches 7 bases. The CDR3 extends over 15 amino acids. Germline V gene data show CDR1 as KGHDR and CDR2 as SFDVKD. The V and J ends lost 8 bases and 1 base, in that order; junction bases with no gene match: 9. The DNA of the CDR3 is TGTGCCACCACCCCCGGGACAGACCTTAACTATGGCTACACCTTC. It yields the protein CATTPGTDLNYGYTF.

This chain links TRBV5-1 with TRBJ2-3; 9 bases are shared with TRBD2. V dropped 1 base and J dropped 3; count of bases not matched to a gene: 9. Looked up from germline, CDR1 is SGHRS and CDR2 is YFSETQ. The CDR3 is made up of 17 amino acids. CDR3 nucleotide sequence: TGCGCCAGCAGCTTGAGTGGCGGGAGGGGTTTTACAGATACGCAGTATTTT. This gives the protein CASSLSGGRGFTDTQYF.

The V and J genes are TRBV29-1 and TRBJ1-2, with 9 positions matching TRBD1. V lost 3 bases, J lost 6 bases, and 5 bases stayed unmatched. CDR3 length: 13 amino acids. Germline V gene data show CDR1 as SQVTM and CDR2 as ANQGSEA. The CDR3 loop is CSVEGGQGDGYTF. Written as DNA, the CDR3 is TGCAGCGTTGAGGGGGGACAGGGCGATGGCTACACCTTC.

The genes are TRBV11-2 and TRBJ1-1; D is ambiguous. The V end lost 5 bases, the J end lost 1 base, and 11 bases lay between the germline ends. The CDR3 has 14 amino acids. Looked up from germline, CDR1 is SGHAT and CDR2 is FQNNGV. The CDR3 protein is CASSPARRNTEAFF. The CDR3 bases are TGTGCCAGCAGCCCCGCACGGAGGAACACTGAAGCTTTCTTT.

The chain is built from TRBV6-1 and TRBJ1-2; D remains ambiguous. The CDR3 is made up of 14 amino acids. Germline CDR1 MNHNS, CDR2 SASEGT. Trimming left V 1 base short and J 1 base short, with 7 bases between. The CDR3 spells CASSEGVSNYGYTF. In DNA, the CDR3 is TGTGCCAGCAGTGAAGGAGTCAGTAACTATGGCTACACCTTC.

The chain has TRBV5-6 and TRBJ1-4, with D possibly matching TRBD1 (6 bases). The CDR3 length is 15 residues. Trimming left V 3 bases short and J 8 bases short, with 17 bases between. CDR1 and CDR2 (germline): SGHDT, YYEEEE. DNA of the CDR3: TGTGCCAGCAGCTCGTTAGGGACAATCGAGGAAAAACTGTTTTTT. Amino acid sequence: CASSSLGTIEEKLFF.

The chain recombines TRBV19 with TRBJ2-6; possibly TRBD2 for D (7 bases). The V gene lost 4 bases and the J gene lost 0 bases, with 13 bases spanning the gap. This CDR3 contains 17 residues. In germline, CDR1 is LNHDA, CDR2 SQIVND (reference sequence). CDR3 region: CASSNIRGASGANVLTF. Here the CDR3 DNA reads TGTGCCAGTAGTAACATCCGGGGGGCCTCTGGGGCCAACGTCCTGACTTTC.

V usage is TRBV3-1 (or the pseudogene TRBV3-2) and J usage is TRBJ2-3, with D uncertain. The germline CDR1 and CDR2 sequences are LGHDT and YNNKEL (reference sequence). There are 12 residues in the CDR3. Trimming removed 3 bases from V and 2 bases from J, with 3 bases in between. The CDR3 reads CASSHITDTQYF. CDR3 nucleotide sequence: TGTGCCAGCAGCCACATCACAGATACGCAGTATTTT.

The chain is built from TRBV6-2 or TRBV6-3 and TRBJ2-4; 11 positions agree with TRBD2. CDR1 MNHEY and CDR2 SVGEGT come from the germline V gene. The length of the CDR3 is 15 residues. Trimming removed 6 bases from V and 3 bases from J; junction bases left unmatched: 4. CDR3 in DNA: TGTGCCAGCAGCCGCCTAGCGGGAGGCAAAAACATTCAGTACTTC. This sequence encodes CASSRLAGGKNIQYF.

Here the CDR3 reads CASSYSYGVANEQFF. The CDR3 coding sequence is TGTGCCAGCAGTTACTCCTACGGGGTGGCGAATGAGCAGTTCTTC. This chain connects TRBV6-5 to TRBJ2-1, with D perhaps matching TRBD2 (5 bases). Germline V gene data show CDR1 as MNHEY and CDR2 as SVGAGI. The CDR3 spans 15 residues. The ends were cut back, 0 bases at V and 7 bases at J, with 13 bases in the middle.

The chain couples TRBV6-6 to TRBJ2-7, with a tentative D call TRBD1 (6 bases). The CDR3 extends over 15 amino acids. V lost 0 bases to trimming and J lost 6 bases, with 15 bases between them. The germline V gene has CDR1 MNHNY and CDR2 SVGAGI (reference sequence). The CDR3 coding sequence is TGTGCCAGCAGTTACTCCGGACAGCTACCAATCGAGCAGTACTTC. Translation gives CASSYSGQLPIEQYF.

The chain is built from TRBV6-5 and TRBJ2-3; D is ambiguous. The CDR3 runs to 11 residues. Germline V lookup: CDR1 MNHEY, CDR2 SVGAGI. The V gene lost 6 bases and the J gene lost 6 bases, with 7 bases spanning the gap. CDR3 in DNA: TGTGCCAGCAGCCTCATGGATACGCAGTATTTT. This sequence encodes CASSLMDTQYF.

This chain links TRBV29-1 with TRBJ1-3, with D unresolved. V lost 4 bases, J lost 0 bases, and 4 bases lay in between. This CDR3 is 12 amino acids long. CDR1 and CDR2 from the germline V gene are SQVTM and ANQGSEA. The CDR3 loop reads CSVGNSGNTIYF. For the CDR3, the DNA is TGCAGCGTTGGGAACTCTGGAAACACCATATATTTT.

This chain links TRBV10-3 with TRBJ1-5, with a weak D call TRBD1 (6 bases). This CDR3 comprises 15 residues. Per the germline V gene, CDR1 is ENHRY and CDR2 is SYGVKD. The V gene lost 0 bases and the J gene lost 7 bases, with 13 bases spanning the gap. As DNA, the CDR3 is TGTGCCATCAGTGAGTCGAGACCAGGGGAACAGCCCCAGCATTTT. It specifies CAISESRPGEQPQHF.